One sample yielded the 30 T cell receptor beta chains listed below, sequenced in a study of early stage breast cancer tumors. Assay used: immunoSEQ multiplex PCR; TCRdb lists only in-frame clones, some missing. The sample has fewer than 35,000 clones; approximately 76% are singletons. Sequenced: blood. The source is a person aged 45 to 59 with breast cancer.

The chain couples TRBV29-1 to TRBJ2-3, with TRBD1 matching 7 bases. Germline V gene sequence: CDR1 SQVTM, CDR2 ANQGSEA. After removal of 6 bases from V and 6 bases from J, the junction contained 6 bases not matched to a gene. The CDR3 is made up of 12 amino acids. CDR3 residues: CSVTEGADTQYF. CDR3 sequence (DNA): TGCAGCGTGACCGAGGGGGCCGATACGCAGTATTTT.

This clone has only a few counts. The rearrangement uses TRBV30 and TRBJ1-1; no definite D call. The CDR3 totals 12 residues. Germline CDR1 GTSNPN, CDR2 SVGIG (reference sequence). Trimming left V 5 bases short and J 1 base short, with 8 bases between. Written as DNA, the CDR3 is TGTGCCTGGGGGCGGGGGAACACTGAAGCTTTCTTT. Amino acids: CAWGRGNTEAFF.

The V call is TRBV6-5, the J call TRBJ2-5; 7 bases line up with TRBD1. Losses at the gene ends were 2 bases for V and 3 bases for J; bases not matched to a gene: 3. The CDR3 contains 14 residues. Germline CDR1 MNHEY, CDR2 SVGAGI. CDR3: CASSYGTEKETQYF. DNA for the CDR3: TGTGCCAGCAGTTACGGGACAGAAAAAGAGACCCAGTACTTC.

The chain recombines TRBV25-1 with TRBJ2-7; the match to TRBD1 covers 7 bases. CDR3 size: 14 residues. Trimming at V came to 4 bases and at J to 5 bases, leaving 8 bases not matched to a gene. CDR1 and CDR2 (germline): MGHDK, SYGVNS. CDR3 nucleotides: TGTGCCAGCAGTGGTACCGGGACAGTCCACGAGCAGTACTTC. Amino acid sequence: CASSGTGTVHEQYF.

V usage is TRBV19 and J usage is TRBJ2-3; D gene uncertain. The CDR3 loop spans 13 amino acids. CDR1 and CDR2 from the germline V gene are LNHDA and SQIVND (reference sequence). V lost 7 bases to trimming and J lost 2 bases, with 10 bases between them. Here the CDR3 DNA reads TGTGCCAGTATCGGCCAGAACACAGATACGCAGTATTTT. Translation gives CASIGQNTDTQYF.

The chain combines TRBV5-6 with TRBJ2-7; no firm D call. Trimming pared 0 bases from V and 4 bases from J, leaving 8 bases between. The CDR3 sequence is 13 residues long. In germline, CDR1 is SGHDT, CDR2 YYEEEE. The CDR3 region has the DNA TGTGCCAGCAGCTTGGCCGCGGTTTACGAGCAGTACTTC. It translates to CASSLAAVYEQYF.

The V call is TRBV7-8, the J call TRBJ2-5; 10 positions match TRBD2. The junction had 9 bases not matched to a gene; V was cut back by 4 bases and J by 1 base. The CDR3 totals 17 residues. CDR1 SGHVS and CDR2 FQNEAQ come from the germline V gene. The DNA for the CDR3 is TGTGCCAGCAGCTCCGCCTTAGCGGGAGGACCCCAAGAGACCCAGTACTTC. Amino acids: CASSSALAGGPQETQYF.

V is TRBV28 and J is TRBJ1-2; 7 nucleotides line up with TRBD1. This CDR3 is 17 amino acids long. The ends lost 7 bases at V and 3 bases at J; junction bases unmatched: 17. Germline V lookup: CDR1 MDHEN, CDR2 SYDVKM. As DNA, the CDR3 is TGTGCCAGCACCCTACTCGAGGAGGGGGCAGGCTACTATGGCTACACCTTC. Its translation: CASTLLEEGAGYYGYTF.

CDR3 in amino acids: CASSYWTSGSLETQYF. The CDR3 nucleotides read TGTGCCAGCAGCTACTGGACTAGCGGGAGTTTGGAGACCCAGTACTTC. The rearrangement links TRBV11-2 to TRBJ2-5, with 13 bases that match TRBD2. The junction had 7 bases not matched to a gene; V was cut back by 4 bases and J by 5 bases. This CDR3 region has 16 residues. CDR1 is SGHAT, CDR2 FQNNGV, per germline.

This chain uses TRBV15 with TRBJ2-1; TRBD2 matches 9 bases. CDR3 length equals 16 residues. Germline CDR1 and CDR2: LNHNV and YYDKDF (reference sequence). V was clipped by 6 bases and J by 8 bases; unmatched bases: 14. CDR3 DNA: TGTGCCACCAGTCAGAATAGCGGGAGCGGCAGGGATGAGCAGTTCTTC. This gives the protein CATSQNSGSGRDEQFF.

The chain carries TRBV10-3 and TRBJ1-1; possible D gene TRBD1, 6 bases. The CDR3 consists of 14 residues. Germline CDR1 and CDR2: ENHRY and SYGVKD. The V end was cut by 3 bases, the J end by 1 base, with 9 bases between. The CDR3 DNA follows: TGTGCCATCAGTGAAAGGGGGGGGAACACTGAAGCTTTCTTT. Its protein is CAISERGGNTEAFF.

CDR3: CASSLSGQANYGYTF. In nucleotides, the CDR3 is TGTGCCAGCAGCTTATCTGGACAAGCTAACTATGGCTACACCTTC. The chain carries TRBV11-2 and TRBJ1-2; D may be TRBD1 (5 bases). The CDR3 runs to 15 residues. Looked up from germline, CDR1 is SGHAT and CDR2 is FQNNGV. The V gene lost 2 bases and the J gene lost 0 bases, with 10 bases spanning the gap.

The chain links TRBV29-1 to TRBJ1-1; TRBD1 agrees at 7 bases. The CDR3 spans 13 residues. CDR1 and CDR2 from the germline V gene are SQVTM and ANQGSEA. V lost 3 bases to trimming and J lost 5 bases; unmatched junction nucleotides: 6. CDR3 nucleotides: TGCAGCGTTGAGACAGGGAGGGGAACTGAAGCTTTCTTT. Translating it yields CSVETGRGTEAFF.

The CDR3 reads CASSVLRMGARETQYF. The CDR3 coding sequence is TGTGCCAGCAGCGTTCTGCGTATGGGGGCGCGGGAGACCCAGTACTTC. The V and J genes are TRBV7-2 and TRBJ2-5; D perhaps matches TRBD1 (6 bases). This CDR3 spans 16 amino acids. Germline CDR1 reads SGHTA; CDR2 reads FQGNSA. V was trimmed by 5 bases and J by 5 bases, leaving 21 bases between them.

The chain is built from TRBV18 and TRBJ2-1, with 12 bases fitting TRBD2. V shed 4 bases and J 6 bases; nucleotides not matched to a gene: 4. This CDR3 comprises 15 residues. Germline V lookup: CDR1 KGHSH, CDR2 LQKENI. CDR3 coding DNA: TGTGCCAGCTCACGGACTAGCGGGACTGGCAATGAGCAGTTCTTC. Amino acids: CASSRTSGTGNEQFF.

This chain uses TRBV7-2 with TRBJ1-2; D not certain. From germline, CDR1 is SGHTA and CDR2 FQGNSA. V was trimmed by 1 base and J by 4 bases, leaving 10 bases between them. The CDR3 sequence is 14 residues long. CDR3 in DNA: TGTGCCAGCAGCTTAGAGAGGGCTGGCTATGGCTACACCTTC. It translates to CASSLERAGYGYTF.

This rearrangement joins TRBV5-6 to TRBJ1-1, with D perhaps matching TRBD1 (5 bases). Germline V gives CDR1 SGHDT, CDR2 YYEEEE. V lost 2 bases and J 3 bases, leaving 11 bases between the germline ends. The CDR3 consists of 14 residues. CDR3 loop: CASSLGVGYTEAFF. The CDR3 nucleotides read TGTGCCAGCAGCTTAGGGGTGGGGTACACTGAAGCTTTCTTT.

The J gene is TRBJ1-5, the V gene TRBV2; D unresolved. Per the germline V gene, CDR1 is SNHLY and CDR2 is FYNNEI. V was pared by 3 bases and J by 3 bases, with 12 bases between. The CDR3 is made up of 15 amino acids. CDR3 coding DNA: TGTGCCAGCAGTGACTCGAACAGAAACAATCAGCCCCAGCATTTT. Its translation is CASSDSNRNNQPQHF.

This chain links TRBV5-4 with TRBJ1-1; 7 bases agree with TRBD1. The germline gives CDR1 SGHNT, CDR2 YYREEE (reference sequence). V gave up 3 bases and J gave up 4 bases; unmatched junction bases: 9. This CDR3 is 15 amino acids long. In nucleotides, the CDR3 is TGTGCCAGCAGCTCGTCTAACAGGGGCGGCACTGAAGCTTTCTTT. Residues: CASSSSNRGGTEAFF.

Comments on this clone: One end of the junction fails to match germline, which may point to a read error. The V and J genes are TRBV7-7 and TRBJ2-7, with a weak D call TRBD2 (5 bases). In germline, CDR1 is SSHAT, CDR2 FNYEAQ (reference sequence). This CDR3 is 13 amino acids long. The CDR3: CASSLALTGEQYF. The CDR3 DNA reads TGTGCTAGCAGCTTAGCCCTGACGGGGGAGCAGTACTTC.

This chain connects TRBV6-1 to TRBJ1-1; a possible D gene is TRBD1 (5 bases). CDR1 and CDR2 (germline): MNHNS, SASEGT. V was cut by 11 bases and J by 4 bases, with 14 bases left in between. CDR3 size: 12 residues. CDR3 nucleotide sequence: TGTGCCGTCGACAGAGGGAGCACTGAAGCTTTCTTT. It codes for CAVDRGSTEAFF.

V and J are TRBV9 and TRBJ1-1; a weak D match, TRBD1 (5 bases). The ends were cut back, 0 bases at V and 5 bases at J, with 8 bases in the middle. The CDR3 runs to 13 residues. Germline V gene sequence: CDR1 SGDLS, CDR2 YYNGEE. The CDR3: CASSVVEGTEAFF. The CDR3 bases are TGTGCCAGCAGCGTAGTAGAGGGGACTGAAGCTTTCTTT.

This clone was recorded only once. This rearrangement joins TRBV29-1 to TRBJ2-5, with a possible D match to TRBD1 (6 bases). The CDR3 extends over 12 amino acids. The germline V gene has CDR1 SQVTM and CDR2 ANQGSEA. The germline V and J ends were trimmed by 7 bases and 5 bases, with 14 bases remaining between them. The CDR3 bases are TGCAGCGGGGGACAACCCCTGGAGACCCAGTACTTC. Its translation is CSGGQPLETQYF.

The chain is built from TRBV10-3 and TRBJ1-4; D may be TRBD1 (5 bases). V was trimmed by 0 bases and J by 8 bases, leaving 16 bases between them. This CDR3 region has 16 residues. The germline CDR1 and CDR2 sequences are ENHRY and SYGVKD. The CDR3, as DNA: TGTGCCATCAGTGAGTCCGGGGGACGGTCACGAGAAAAACTGTTTTTT. It encodes CAISESGGRSREKLFF.

V is TRBV6-6 and J is TRBJ2-5, with TRBD1 identical over 8 bases. In germline, CDR1 is MNHNY, CDR2 SVGAGI (reference sequence). The CDR3 covers 15 residues. Trimming took 4 bases from V and 4 from J; bases not matched to a gene: 8. CDR3 nucleotide sequence: TGTGCCAGCAGTTTCACAGGGGGAACGGGAGAGACCCAGTACTTC. This codes for CASSFTGGTGETQYF.

The gene calls are TRBV2 and TRBJ2-3; a weak D match, TRBD1 (6 bases). The germline CDR1 and CDR2 sequences are SNHLY and FYNNEI. The CDR3 is made up of 14 amino acids. Trimming cost V 1 base and J 1 base, with 6 bases left between them. The CDR3, as DNA: TGTGCCAGCAGTGAAGGACAGGGCACAGATACGCAGTATTTT. This translates into CASSEGQGTDTQYF. The full variable domain, in which reference TRBV2 and TRBJ2-3 provide the parts outside the CDR3, is EPEVTQTPSHQVTQMGQEVILRCVPISNHLYFYWYRQILGQKVEFLVSFYNNEISEKSEIFDDQFSVERPDGSNFTLKIRSTKLEDSAMYFCASSEGQGTDTQYFGPGTRLTVL.

The chain joins TRBV25-1 to TRBJ1-1; D ambiguous. V was cut by 6 bases and J by 7 bases, with 9 bases left in between. The CDR3 is 11 residues long. From germline, CDR1 is MGHDK and CDR2 SYGVNS. CDR3 residues: CASSLTGEAFF. The CDR3 DNA reads TGTGCCAGCAGCCTTACGGGTGAAGCTTTCTTT.

This clone was seen a handful of times. In DNA, the CDR3 is TGCAGCGCGACAGGGGACAAAACCTACGAGCAGTACTTC. Protein product: CSATGDKTYEQYF. The chain uses TRBV29-1 and TRBJ2-7, with 8 bases identical to TRBD1. V lost 7 bases to trimming and J lost 2 bases; unmatched junction nucleotides: 7. CDR1 and CDR2 (germline): SQVTM, ANQGSEA. This CDR3 comprises 13 residues.

This clone was seen only a few times. CDR3 residues: CASSLTGGQHGYTF. The DNA of the CDR3 is TGTGCCAGCAGTCTTACAGGGGGCCAGCATGGCTACACCTTC. The V gene is TRBV9, the J gene TRBJ1-2; 9 bases fit TRBD1. V shed 5 bases, J shed 6 bases, and the junction held 8 bases outside the gene matches. Germline CDR1 and CDR2: SGDLS and YYNGEE. CDR3 size: 14 residues.

CDR3 bases: TGTGCCAGCAGCCACCTGAGCTACGAGCAGTACTTC. As protein: CASSHLSYEQYF. This chain joins TRBV7-9 and TRBJ2-7, with no clear D. V lost 5 bases and J lost 3, with 8 bases in between. Germline values: CDR1 SEHNR, CDR2 FQNEAQ (reference sequence). CDR3 length: 12 residues.